This T cell receptor (beta chain) was sequenced during a study of blood T cells in healthy people across ages. Study results and caveats: With unsorted PBMCs, a conclusive comparison of naive versus antigen-experienced cells was not possible. In long-lived donors, naive CD4+ cell counts and diversity exceeded those of aged donors.

This clonotype was found once. Its antigen is still unknown. This CDR3 is built from 16 residues. The ends were cut back, 0 bases at V and 1 base at J, with 12 bases in the middle. Germline values: CDR1 SGHRS, CDR2 YFSETQ. Around 9.5 milliliters of peripheral blood were drawn from each donor. A second PCR of about 6 to 11 cycles used a sample-barcoded 5' primer and a J-beta primer mix. Tags on each cDNA molecule came from a template-switch adaptor with 12 random nucleotides. TCRdb redid the calling of the 5' RACE reads with MiXCR, one entry per CDR3 protein. The data show about 580,000 distinct CDR3 sequences, 40% to 55% seen once.

The genes are TRBV5-1 and TRBJ2-3; tentative D call: TRBD2 (6 bases). This sequence was found in a man older than 75 in good health. Material for sequencing was blood. The CDR3, as DNA: TGCGCCAGCAGCTTGGCCCCAGCTAGCGGCACAGATACGCAGTATTTT. This codes for CASSLAPASGTDTQYF.